A selection of T cell receptor beta chains follows, all from one sample in a study of radiation and T cells in renal cell carcinoma. Clones were read by immunoSEQ multiplex PCR, and TCRdb kept only the in-frame ones, dropping some. The table has 150,000 to 190,000 clones, roughly 90% seen once. This specimen was blood, taken from a patient whose treatment included radiotherapy and nephrectomy. The receptors come from a woman aged 45-59 years with renal cell carcinoma. Both conserved end residues are trimmed from each CDR3.

J | V | CDR3
TRBJ1-4 | TRBV12-5 | ASGLVIRGTNEKLF
TRBJ2-3 | TRBV5-1 | ASKDGGVTDTQY
TRBJ2-5 | TRBV2 | ASRRSTAQETQY
TRBJ1-3 | TRBV6-5 | ASSAGTGEGNTIY
TRBJ1-3 | TRBV2 | ASMVRNTIY
TRBJ1-1 | TRBV30 | AWSRQGPTEAF
TRBJ2-4 | TRBV19 | ASSPQPTGPMTD
TRBJ2-5 | TRBV15 | ATSREGQQETQY
TRBJ1-5 | TRBV19 | ASSSRVNRGHQPQH
TRBJ2-3 | TRBV7-2 | ASSLIRTDTQY
TRBJ2-1 | TRBV5-6 | ASSLLGQTSYNEQF
TRBJ2-2 | TRBV4-1 | ASSQDRGANTGELF
TRBJ2-1 | TRBV7-2 | ASSTVSGSYNEQF
TRBJ2-1 | TRBV7-2 | ASSTLAGTYNEQF
TRBJ1-2 | TRBV29-1 | SVEDRLTLGYI
TRBJ2-5 | TRBV30 | AWTRGSGETQY
TRBJ1-1 | TRBV19 | ASSIEGQPNTEAF
TRBJ1-2 | TRBV7-2 | ASSPRTFYGYT
TRBJ1-5 | TRBV9 | ASSGGQANQPQH
TRBJ2-5 | TRBV7-9 | ASSLVRQGGQETQY
TRBJ1-1 | TRBV7-9 | ASSFSRVGLPRTEAF
TRBJ2-5 | TRBV30 | AWNTGQETQY
TRBJ2-5 | TRBV19 | ASSIIGGRGRGNQY
TRBJ1-6 | TRBV19 | ASSIVAGVSSPLH